Shown below are 23 T cell receptor beta chains from a single sample sequenced in a study of cytomegalovirus exposure and HLA in healthy donors. Amplification used 60 Vbeta primers and 13 Jbeta primers. Profiled with immunoSEQ multiplex PCR; TCRdb holds only in-frame clones, not every one. The repertoire holds 100,000 to 150,000 clones, about three quarters seen once, with roughly 6.3% in the top ten. Sequencing input: PBMCs. The receptor set was obtained from a woman in her 40s in good health and CMV-seronegative.

The chain combines TRBV2 with TRBJ2-2; 7 positions agree with TRBD2. With V trimmed by 7 bases and J by 5 bases, 4 bases remained unmatched. Per germline, CDR1 SNHLY and CDR2 FYNNEI. CDR3 length equals 13 residues. The CDR3 DNA is TGTGCCAGCACGCGGGAGACGACCGGGGAGCTGTTTTTT. It codes for CASTRETTGELFF.

The chain employs TRBV5-6 and TRBJ2-1; a weak D match, TRBD2 (6 bases). The germline CDR1 and CDR2 sequences are SGHDT and YYEEEE. Trimming shortened V by 3 bases and J by 4 bases, and 11 bases separated the two germline ends. The CDR3 runs 14 residues. In DNA form, the CDR3 reads TGTGCCAGCAGCTCGTCACGGGAGTACAATGAGCAGTTCTTC. It codes for CASSSSREYNEQFF.

V and J are TRBV5-1 and TRBJ2-7; 15 bases line up with TRBD2. V was clipped by 4 bases and J by 0 bases; unmatched bases: 8. The germline V gene has CDR1 SGHRS and CDR2 YFSETQ. The CDR3 consists of 18 residues. This CDR3 is CASSPAGLAGGLSYEQYF. CDR3 nucleotides: TGCGCCAGCAGCCCGGCGGGACTAGCGGGGGGCCTCTCCTACGAGCAGTACTTC.

The chain links TRBV7-2 to TRBJ2-3; 7 positions match TRBD1. This CDR3 has 15 amino acids. V shed 5 bases, J shed 1 base, and the junction held 6 bases outside the gene matches. Germline CDR1 SGHTA, CDR2 FQGNSA. CDR3 DNA sequence: TGTGCCAGCAGCGTCCACCAGGGGGGCACAGATACGCAGTATTTT. It yields the protein CASSVHQGGTDTQYF.

The rearrangement links TRBV7-2 to TRBJ1-1, with TRBD1 identical over 8 bases. J was trimmed by 4 bases and V by 5 bases; bases with no gene match: 9. Per the germline V gene, CDR1 is SGHTA and CDR2 is FQGNSA. CDR3 length equals 15 residues. The CDR3 DNA sequence: TGTGCCAGCAGCCCGAGACAGGGGAGCGCCACTGAAGCTTTCTTT. The encoded protein is CASSPRQGSATEAFF.

This clone was found a few times. The chain employs TRBV6-5 and TRBJ2-7; 8 bases match TRBD1. The CDR3 sequence is 14 residues long. Trimming at V came to 6 bases and at J to 2 bases, leaving 6 bases not matched to a gene. Looked up from germline, CDR1 is MNHEY and CDR2 is SVGAGI. CDR3 nucleotides: TGTGCCAGCAGAGGGGACAGGACAGCCTACGAGCAGTACTTC. This codes for CASRGDRTAYEQYF.

The chain carries TRBV6-5 and TRBJ2-5, with a possible D match to TRBD2 (5 bases). The germline gives CDR1 MNHEY, CDR2 SVGAGI. CDR3 size: 14 residues. Trimming took 0 bases from V and 4 from J, leaving 9 bases between them. The CDR3 DNA reads as TGTGCCAGCAGTTACTCGAGGGCGCCAGAGACCCAGTACTTC. It codes for CASSYSRAPETQYF.

This chain connects TRBV11-3 to TRBJ1-1, with D perhaps matching TRBD1 (5 bases). Germline assignment: CDR1 SGHNT and CDR2 YENEEA. Trimming removed 4 bases from V and 3 bases from J, with 15 bases in between. CDR3 length equals 15 residues. In DNA, the CDR3 is TGTGCCAGCAGCTCGGGAGGGACGAAGTACACTGAAGCTTTCTTT. Protein sequence: CASSSGGTKYTEAFF.

This rearrangement joins TRBV14 to TRBJ2-7; 8 bases line up with TRBD1. Losses at the gene ends were 10 bases for V and 3 bases for J; bases not matched to a gene: 11. The CDR3 extends over 14 amino acids. Germline assignment: CDR1 SGHDN and CDR2 FVKESK. This CDR3 is CANHRGTRIYEQYF. CDR3 nucleotides: TGTGCCAACCACAGGGGGACGCGAATCTACGAGCAGTACTTC.

The chain joins TRBV14 to TRBJ2-7, with 14 nucleotides matching TRBD2. The germline CDR1 and CDR2 sequences are SGHDN and FVKESK. This CDR3 is built from 18 residues. V lost 1 base, J lost 3 bases, and 8 bases stayed unmatched. CDR3 in DNA: TGTGCCAGCAGCCAAGGCGCAGTGGGACTAGCGGGAGTCTACGAGCAGTACTTC. This sequence encodes CASSQGAVGLAGVYEQYF.

The genes are TRBV10-1 and TRBJ2-2; D may be TRBD2 (6 bases). This CDR3 contains 15 residues. Germline CDR1 and CDR2: WNHNN and SYGVQD (reference sequence). V was cut by 5 bases and J by 3 bases, with 13 bases left in between. CDR3 region: CASSSRERDTGELFF. The DNA of the CDR3 is TGCGCCAGCAGTTCACGGGAGAGGGACACCGGGGAGCTGTTTTTT.

The chain carries TRBV5-6 and TRBJ2-2; weak D call: TRBD1 (6 bases). Germline loops: CDR1 SGHDT, CDR2 YYEEEE. The V end lost 0 bases, the J end lost 13 bases, and 10 bases lay between the germline ends. The CDR3 length is 12 residues. The CDR3 spells CASSLGTALLFF. The CDR3 coding sequence is TGTGCCAGCAGCTTGGGGACAGCGCTGCTGTTTTTT.

This chain joins TRBV9 and TRBJ1-2; possible D gene TRBD1, 5 bases. CDR3 length: 15 amino acids. Per the germline V gene, CDR1 is SGDLS and CDR2 is YYNGEE. Between the trimmed V and J ends, which lost 7 bases and 5 bases, there was a span of 21 bases. The CDR3 coding sequence is TGTGCCAGCTCAGGGAGCAGGGAGGGTGGGTATGGCTACACCTTC. It codes for CASSGSREGGYGYTF.

The rearrangement links TRBV5-1 to TRBJ2-2; D perhaps matches TRBD2 (6 bases). The CDR3 covers 14 residues. Germline V CDR1 and CDR2: SGHRS, YFSETQ. Between the trimmed V and J ends, which lost 3 bases and 3 bases, there was a span of 9 bases. CDR3 in amino acids: CASSWGVDTGELFF. As DNA, the CDR3 is TGCGCCAGCAGCTGGGGGGTCGACACCGGGGAGCTGTTTTTT.

This rearrangement joins TRBV19 to TRBJ2-2, with 12 nucleotides matching TRBD2. The germline gives CDR1 LNHDA, CDR2 SQIVND (reference sequence). This CDR3 region has 17 residues. The junction had 9 bases not matched to a gene; V was cut back by 5 bases and J by 5 bases. Written as DNA, the CDR3 is TGTGCCAGTAGTCCCGTGACTAGCGGGAGTTGGACCGGGGAGCTGTTTTTT. As protein: CASSPVTSGSWTGELFF.

The chain has TRBV6-5 and TRBJ2-7; D gene unclear. Deletions cut 7 bases from V and 5 bases from J, with 12 bases between. Germline V lookup: CDR1 MNHEY, CDR2 SVGAGI. The CDR3 covers 12 residues. Written as DNA, the CDR3 is TGTGCCAGCAACTACTTTCCGAACGAGCAGTACTTC. It specifies CASNYFPNEQYF.

The rearrangement links TRBV9 to TRBJ1-2, with D unresolved. The germline gives CDR1 SGDLS, CDR2 YYNGEE. V was trimmed by 1 base and J by 1 base, leaving 14 bases between them. CDR3 length: 16 residues. The CDR3 is CASSVTAGHGNYGYTF. DNA of the CDR3: TGTGCCAGCAGCGTAACGGCGGGTCATGGTAACTATGGCTACACCTTC.

A few counts support this clone. The chain has TRBV28 and TRBJ1-1; TRBD1 agrees at 7 bases. With 4 bases clipped from V and 2 bases from J, the junction kept 4 bases outside the gene matches. CDR3 length: 14 residues. Germline loops: CDR1 MDHEN, CDR2 SYDVKM. CDR3 DNA: TGTGCCAGCAGTTACAGGGGTTATAACACTGAAGCTTTCTTT. Translation: CASSYRGYNTEAFF.

The chain links TRBV6-5 to TRBJ1-5; 8 positions match TRBD1. CDR1 and CDR2 from the germline V gene are MNHEY and SVGAGI. There are 13 residues in the CDR3. V was pared by 6 bases and J by 7 bases, with 5 bases of the junction left unmatched. CDR3 protein: CASSLGQGQPQHF. Here the CDR3 DNA reads TGTGCCAGCAGCCTAGGACAGGGCCAGCCCCAGCATTTT.

The chain recombines TRBV2 with TRBJ2-5, with 9 bases lining up with TRBD1. Germline assignment: CDR1 SNHLY and CDR2 FYNNEI. J lost 2 bases, V lost 5 bases, and 9 bases had no gene match. The CDR3 runs 16 residues. CDR3 loop: CASSSPTGGVQETQYF. The CDR3 coding sequence is TGTGCCAGCAGTTCCCCGACAGGGGGGGTGCAAGAGACCCAGTACTTC.

The count of this clone is one. DNA of the CDR3: TGTGCCATCAAGGGGCCGGGCAATCAGCCCCAGCATTTT. Protein product: CAIKGPGNQPQHF. This chain links TRBV10-3 with TRBJ1-5; possible D gene TRBD1, 5 bases. Germline CDR1 reads ENHRY; CDR2 reads SYGVKD. V lost 7 bases and J lost 2, with 9 bases in between. The length of the CDR3 is 13 residues.

The J gene is TRBJ2-2, the V gene TRBV6-6; D uncertain. V was cut by 2 bases and J by 7 bases, with 8 bases left in between. The CDR3 totals 13 residues. The germline gives CDR1 MNHNY, CDR2 SVGAGI (reference sequence). CDR3 sequence (DNA): TGTGCCAGCAGTTACCTTAACGGCGGGGAGCTGTTTTTT. Translating it yields CASSYLNGGELFF.

On this clone: The junction differs from germline at one of its ends, possibly a read error. The chain combines TRBV7-9 with TRBJ2-7, with 7 nucleotides matching TRBD2. Per the germline V gene, CDR1 is SEHNR and CDR2 is FQNEAQ (reference sequence). The CDR3 consists of 19 residues. Here the CDR3 reads CSSSPPLGGAGRSLYEQYF. The DNA for the CDR3 is TGTTCCAGCAGCCCTCCCTTGGGGGGAGCGGGAAGAAGCCTATACGAGCAGTACTTC. The entire variable domain, with the rest obtained from reference TRBV7-9 and TRBJ2-7, is as follows: DTGVSQNPRHKITKRGQNVTFRCDPISEHNRLYWYRQTLGQGPEFLTYFQNEAQLEKSRLLSDRFSAERPKGSFSTLEIQRTEQGDSAMYLCSSSPPLGGAGRSLYEQYFGPGTRLTVT.